The 27 T cell receptor beta chains in this list originate from one sample, sequenced in a study of shared clonotypes between healthy human individuals. The table came from immunoSEQ multiplex PCR; TCRdb's copy has only in-frame clones and leaves some out. The sample yields a few hundred thousand clones, 60% to 80% seen once. Sequenced material: PBMCs. These receptors were collected from a woman in her forties in good health. Some clones in this sample may be carry-over from other donors' samples.

The genes are TRBV6-5 and TRBJ2-5, with a possible D match to TRBD2 (6 bases). The CDR3 loop spans 12 amino acids. V was clipped by 6 bases and J by 9 bases, with 14 bases between them. The V gene's germline CDR1 is MNHEY and CDR2 SVGAGI. CDR3 sequence (DNA): TGTGCCAGCAGGCCACCTGGCGGGGCCCAGTACTTC. It yields the protein CASRPPGGAQYF.

V gene TRBV18 combines with J gene TRBJ2-3; 7 positions agree with TRBD2. The CDR3 spans 14 residues. Germline V lookup: CDR1 KGHSH, CDR2 LQKENI. Trimming removed 2 bases from V and 4 bases from J; junction bases left unmatched: 3. CDR3 sequence reads: CASSPTREADTQYF. The CDR3 DNA reads as TGTGCCAGCTCACCAACCCGGGAGGCAGATACGCAGTATTTT.

With respect to this clone: This is likely an artifact of a read error, given a far larger clone one base away. The chain uses TRBV30 and TRBJ1-4; D is undetermined. Germline lookup yields CDR1 GTSNPN and CDR2 SVGIG (reference sequence). The length of the CDR3 is 14 residues. CDR3 region: CAWNRPGDNEKLVF. Here the CDR3 DNA reads TGTGCCTGGAACCGCCCGGGTGATAATGAAAAACTGGTTTTT.

CDR3 region: CASSATGTLVYEQYF. CDR3 DNA sequence: TGTGCCAGCAGTGCCACCGGGACTTTGGTTTACGAGCAGTACTTC. This chain links TRBV6-1 with TRBJ2-7; tentatively, D is TRBD2 (6 bases). Germline V lookup: CDR1 MNHNS, CDR2 SASEGT. The CDR3 runs to 15 residues. Trimming left V 4 bases short and J 4 bases short, with 17 bases between.

The rearrangement uses TRBV28 and TRBJ1-1; weak D call: TRBD1 (5 bases). This CDR3 is built from 15 residues. Germline V gene data show CDR1 as MDHEN and CDR2 as SYDVKM. The germline V and J ends were trimmed by 3 bases and 2 bases, with 13 bases remaining between them. CDR3 coding DNA: TGTGCCAGCAGTTTTCGACAGTTAGGTAACACTGAAGCTTTCTTT. This encodes CASSFRQLGNTEAFF. The whole variable domain, remainder taken from reference TRBV28 and TRBJ1-1, is DVKVTQSSRYLVKRTGEKVFLECVQDMDHENMFWYRQDPGLGLRLIYFSYDVKMKEKGDIPEGYSVSREKKERFSLILESASTNQTSMYLCASSFRQLGNTEAFFGQGTRLTVV.

This chain joins TRBV6-6 and TRBJ1-1; D is undetermined. Deletions cut 11 bases from V and 0 bases from J, with 13 bases between. The CDR3 is 13 amino acids. Germline V gene sequence: CDR1 MNHNY, CDR2 SVGAGI (reference sequence). CDR3 amino acids: CAGSDGLNTEAFF. The CDR3 DNA is TGTGCCGGATCGGACGGGCTGAACACTGAAGCTTTCTTT.

The sample holds one count of this clone. The rearrangement uses TRBV10-3 and TRBJ2-7; 7 nucleotides align to TRBD1. The CDR3 runs to 14 residues. CDR1 and CDR2 from the germline V gene are ENHRY and SYGVKD. V shed 6 bases and J 0 bases; nucleotides not matched to a gene: 5. CDR3 loop: CAISSGTASYEQYF. The DNA for the CDR3 is TGTGCCATCAGCTCCGGGACAGCCTCCTACGAGCAGTACTTC.

V usage is TRBV6-6 and J usage is TRBJ1-4; D not certain. Trimming took 0 bases from V and 7 from J, leaving 3 bases between them. CDR3 size: 12 residues. Looked up from germline, CDR1 is MNHNY and CDR2 is SVGAGI (reference sequence). The CDR3 DNA reads as TGTGCCAGCAGTTACTCTGTTGAAAAACTGTTTTTT. This codes for CASSYSVEKLFF.

The V gene is TRBV2, the J gene TRBJ1-5; 9 positions agree with TRBD1. CDR3 size: 15 residues. V was pared by 6 bases and J by 5 bases, with 8 bases of the junction left unmatched. The germline V gene has CDR1 SNHLY and CDR2 FYNNEI. The DNA of the CDR3 is TGTGCCAGCAGGGGGCACGACAGGGGGTATCAGCCCCAGCATTTT. Translating it yields CASRGHDRGYQPQHF.

The chain carries TRBV28 and TRBJ2-6; D not certain. Trimming took off 1 base at V and 2 bases at J, with 6 bases between the two ends. This CDR3 region has 15 residues. The V gene's germline CDR1 is MDHEN and CDR2 SYDVKM. CDR3 sequence reads: CASSLLGTGANVLTF. In DNA, the CDR3 is TGTGCCAGCAGTTTATTAGGGACTGGGGCCAACGTCCTGACTTTC.

This clone was seen more than once but under ten times. The genes are TRBV6-4 and TRBJ2-7; 12 bases map to TRBD2. V lost 5 bases to trimming and J lost 7 bases; unmatched junction nucleotides: 9. Per the germline V gene, CDR1 is MRHNA and CDR2 is SNTAGT. This CDR3 has 15 amino acids. The CDR3 spells CASSPKLAGGGEQYF. The CDR3 bases are TGTGCCAGCAGTCCGAAACTAGCGGGAGGAGGAGAGCAGTACTTC.

V gene TRBV7-7 combines with J gene TRBJ2-7; D uncertain. Germline V gives CDR1 SSHAT, CDR2 FNYEAQ (reference sequence). The CDR3 length is 16 residues. The germline V and J ends were trimmed by 3 bases and 2 bases, with 17 bases remaining between them. The CDR3 DNA sequence: TGTGCCAGCAGCTTGCTGACAATCCCACAGACCTACGAGCAGTACTTC. Translated: CASSLLTIPQTYEQYF.

This clone has just a few counts. The chain links TRBV7-8 to TRBJ1-5; TRBD1 aligns across 7 bases. After removal of 5 bases from V and 7 bases from J, the junction contained 5 bases not matched to a gene. Germline V gene lookup returns CDR1 SGHVS and CDR2 FQNEAQ. The CDR3 covers 13 residues. The CDR3 nucleotides are TGTGCCAGCAGCCAAGACAGGGTCCAGCCCCAGCATTTT. Translation: CASSQDRVQPQHF.

On this clone itself: One base separates it from a far larger clone, so it is likely a read error. Distinct nucleotide sequences in the sample also encode this CDR3. CDR3 amino acids: CASSERFGQHSYEQYF. The DNA of the CDR3 is TGTGCCAGCAGCGAAAGGTTTGGACAGCACTCCTACGAGCAGTACTTC. The rearrangement joins TRBV2 to TRBJ2-7; perhaps TRBD1 as D (6 bases). The CDR3 sequence is 16 residues long. The V end was cut by 6 bases, the J end by 0 bases, with 18 bases between. Germline V gene lookup returns CDR1 SNHLY and CDR2 FYNNEI. The full variable domain, with the rest looked up from reference TRBV2 and TRBJ2-7, is EPEVTQTPSHQVTQMGQEVILRCVPISNHLYFYWYRQILGQKVEFLVSFYNNEISEKSEIFDDQFSVERPDGSNFTLKIRSTKLEDSAMYFCASSERFGQHSYEQYFGPGTRLTVT.

CDR3 DNA sequence: TGTGCCAGCAGCTTAGTGGGGTTGAACACTGAAGCTTTCTTT. It encodes CASSLVGLNTEAFF. V is TRBV7-2 and J is TRBJ1-1; D is ambiguous. In germline, CDR1 is SGHTA, CDR2 FQGNSA. CDR3 size: 14 residues. The V and J ends lost 1 base and 0 bases respectively, with 6 bases between them.

As regards this clone: A far larger clone is one base from this, pointing to a likely read error. The rearrangement uses TRBV7-9 and TRBJ2-7; 8 bases match TRBD2. The CDR3 is made up of 15 amino acids. CDR1 and CDR2 (germline): SEHNR, FQNEAQ (reference sequence). Losses at the gene ends were 7 bases for V and 0 bases for J; bases not matched to a gene: 8. The DNA of the CDR3 is TGTGCCAGCAACCCTAGCGGGTTGAGCTCCTACGAGCAGTACTTC. Translated: CASNPSGLSSYEQYF.

The rearrangement links TRBV19 to TRBJ1-5; 9 nucleotides align to TRBD1. CDR1 and CDR2 (germline): LNHDA, SQIVND (reference sequence). CDR3 size: 17 residues. V gave up 2 bases and J gave up 1 base; unmatched junction bases: 6. CDR3 sequence: CASSILGQGRSNQPQHF. CDR3 DNA sequence: TGTGCCAGTAGTATACTCGGACAGGGGCGAAGCAATCAGCCCCAGCATTTT.

As regards this clone: A far larger clone is one base from this, pointing to a likely read error. The chain recombines TRBV5-6 with TRBJ2-7; 7 positions match TRBD2. CDR3 length: 13 residues. J gave up 10 bases and V 1 base, and 8 bases lay outside the gene matches. Looked up from germline, CDR1 is SGHDT and CDR2 is YYEEEE. The CDR3 region has the DNA TGTGCCAGCAGCTTGTATATGGCGGGGGATCAGTACTTC. Amino acid sequence: CASSLYMAGDQYF.

This clone was counted a single time. The rearrangement uses TRBV28 and TRBJ2-1, with TRBD2 matching over 7 bases. V lost 3 bases to trimming and J lost 7 bases; unmatched junction nucleotides: 6. This CDR3 is built from 14 residues. The germline V gene has CDR1 MDHEN and CDR2 SYDVKM. The CDR3 region is CASSLGGSKNEQFF. CDR3 bases: TGTGCCAGCAGTTTGGGAGGGTCTAAGAATGAGCAGTTCTTC.

The chain is built from TRBV11-1 and TRBJ2-7; 10 bases are shared with TRBD1. Germline trimming cut 1 base from V and 2 bases from J; bases unmatched to any gene: 8. Looked up from germline, CDR1 is SGHAT and CDR2 is FQDESV (reference sequence). CDR3 length: 17 residues. The CDR3 DNA reads TGTGCCAGCAGCTTAGGTACCCCGGGACAGGGGCCCTACGAGCAGTACTTC. Translation gives CASSLGTPGQGPYEQYF.

The gene calls are TRBV28 and TRBJ2-5; 8 bases align to TRBD1. This CDR3 spans 16 amino acids. Per germline, CDR1 MDHEN and CDR2 SYDVKM. V was clipped by 5 bases and J by 2 bases; unmatched bases: 10. The CDR3 protein is CASSPRTGTGQETQYF. The DNA for the CDR3 is TGTGCCAGCAGTCCGCGGACAGGGACCGGACAAGAGACCCAGTACTTC.

This chain links TRBV20-1 with TRBJ1-5; D remains ambiguous. This CDR3 is built from 11 residues. V lost 3 bases and J 4 bases, leaving 4 bases between the germline ends. The germline V gene encodes CDR1 DFQATT and CDR2 SNEGSKA (reference sequence). CDR3 loop: CSARSNQPQHF. CDR3 sequence (DNA): TGCAGTGCTAGGAGTAATCAGCCCCAGCATTTT.

This rearrangement joins TRBV7-2 to TRBJ1-1; D perhaps matches TRBD1 (5 bases). The CDR3 runs to 15 residues. The V end was cut by 2 bases, the J end by 4 bases, with 14 bases between. CDR1 and CDR2 from the germline V gene are SGHTA and FQGNSA. The CDR3 region is CASSLLPGTATEAFF. Here the CDR3 DNA reads TGTGCCAGCAGCTTACTACCCGGGACGGCCACTGAAGCTTTCTTT.

This clone showed up many times. The V call is TRBV7-2, the J call TRBJ2-5, with TRBD1 matching 7 bases. Germline V gene lookup returns CDR1 SGHTA and CDR2 FQGNSA. This CDR3 is built from 14 residues. V lost 6 bases to trimming and J lost 5 bases; unmatched junction nucleotides: 9. Here the CDR3 DNA reads TGTGCCAGCAGAGCAGGACAGGCCGCGGAGACCCAGTACTTC. This gives the protein CASRAGQAAETQYF.

Concerning this clone: A read error is likely here: a far larger clone is one base away. The J gene is TRBJ2-3, the V gene TRBV25-1; D ambiguous. Per the germline V gene, CDR1 is MGHDK and CDR2 is SYGVNS. The CDR3 consists of 13 residues. Between the trimmed V and J ends, which lost 2 bases and 1 base, there was a span of 4 bases. CDR3 bases: TGTGCCAGCAGTGAACCGGGCACAGATACGCAGTATTTT. Translation gives CASSEPGTDTQYF.

Here the CDR3 reads CASSLTGKNEQFF. CDR3 nucleotide sequence: TGTGCCAGCAGCTTGACGGGGAAGAATGAGCAGTTCTTC. J is TRBJ2-1 and V is TRBV5-4; D is perhaps TRBD2 (5 bases). Germline V gene sequence: CDR1 SGHNT, CDR2 YYREEE (reference sequence). Trimming removed 1 base at V and 7 bases at J, with 9 bases between. This CDR3 is 13 amino acids long.

In its sample, this clone was seen a few times. Only one base separates this from a far larger clonotype, so it likely reflects a read error. Lacking the conserved final phenylalanine or tryptophan, this CDR3 likely reflects a read error. This rearrangement joins TRBV7-9 to TRBJ1-1; the D is unclear. The CDR3 totals 13 residues. Germline lookup yields CDR1 SEHNR and CDR2 FQNEAQ (reference sequence). V was clipped by 2 bases and J by 8 bases, with 12 bases between them. CDR3 residues: CASSLLVNREAFS. The CDR3 DNA follows: TGTGCCAGCAGCTTACTGGTAAACCGGGAAGCTTTCTCT.